These T cell receptor beta chains were read from a single sample in a study of OX40 agonist ivuxolimab in advanced cancers. Some clones are missing from TCRdb's copy, which holds only in-frame ones; the method was immunoSEQ multiplex PCR. The table shows about 62,000 clones, with 79% occurring only once. Sequenced material: CD4+ or CD8+ T cells sorted from blood, taken in a trial of the OX40 agonist ivuxolimab. The receptor source for this set is an adult with an advanced solid tumor such as melanoma, head and neck, liver or kidney cancer. Both conserved end residues are part of each CDR3. A D gene is named only where the DNA matches it firmly. Clone size appears in some rows only: once, few, many, or a class for an expanded clone.

j_call: TRBJ2-6; v_call: TRBV29-1; d_call: NA; clone_size: NA; cdr3_nt: TGCAGCGCCAGACAGGGGGCCAACGTCCTGACTTTC; cdr3_aa: CSARQGANVLTF
j_call: TRBJ2-7; v_call: TRBV27; d_call: NA; clone_size: NA; cdr3_nt: TGTGCCAGCAGTGACACTAGCAGAATCACCTACGAGCAGTACTTC; cdr3_aa: CASSDTSRITYEQYF
j_call: TRBJ2-7; v_call: TRBV27; d_call: TRBD2; clone_size: NA; cdr3_nt: TGTGCCAGCAGTCTCAGACTAGCGGGAGTTTCCTACGAGCAGTACTTC; cdr3_aa: CASSLRLAGVSYEQYF
j_call: TRBJ1-4; v_call: TRBV6-4; d_call: NA; clone_size: NA; cdr3_nt: TGTGCCAGCAGTGACTCCCAGGGGCTGGGCGAAAAACTGTTTTTT; cdr3_aa: CASSDSQGLGEKLFF
j_call: TRBJ1-4; v_call: TRBV27; d_call: TRBD1; clone_size: NA; cdr3_nt: TGTGCCAGCAGGACCGGGACAGCTAATGAAAAACTGTTTTTT; cdr3_aa: CASRTGTANEKLFF
j_call: TRBJ2-5; v_call: TRBV11-2; d_call: NA; clone_size: NA; cdr3_nt: TGTGCCAGCAGCGCCCAAGCAGGCGGTGGTGAGCAGTACTTC; cdr3_aa: CASSAQAGGGEQYF
j_call: TRBJ2-7; v_call: TRBV11-2; d_call: TRBD2; clone_size: NA; cdr3_nt: TGTGCCAGCAGCTTAGGGGGACTAACCTTTTACGAGCAGTACTTC; cdr3_aa: CASSLGGLTFYEQYF
j_call: TRBJ2-7; v_call: TRBV7-2; d_call: NA; clone_size: NA; cdr3_nt: TGTGCCAGCAGCTACATCTCCTACGAGCAGTACTTC; cdr3_aa: CASSYISYEQYF
j_call: TRBJ2-1; v_call: TRBV5-1; d_call: NA; clone_size: NA; cdr3_nt: TGCGCCAGCAGCTTGGCTCAGGCACGATACAATGAGCAGTTCTTC; cdr3_aa: CASSLAQARYNEQFF
j_call: TRBJ1-3; v_call: TRBV6-5; d_call: TRBD1; clone_size: NA; cdr3_nt: TGTGCCAGCAGAGGACAGGGGAGAAACACCATATATTTT; cdr3_aa: CASRGQGRNTIYF
j_call: TRBJ2-5; v_call: TRBV7-6; d_call: NA; clone_size: NA; cdr3_nt: TGTGCCAGCACCCGCATGGCTAGTTCGGAGACCCAGTACTTC; cdr3_aa: CASTRMASSETQYF
j_call: TRBJ2-7; v_call: TRBV5-4; d_call: NA; clone_size: NA; cdr3_nt: TGTGCCAGCAGCTCAACCTCGACAGGAACCTACGAGCAGTACTTC; cdr3_aa: CASSSTSTGTYEQYF
j_call: TRBJ1-6; v_call: TRBV12-5; d_call: NA; clone_size: NA; cdr3_nt: TGTGCTAGTGGTTCTGGGTTCTATAATTCACCCCTCCACTTT; cdr3_aa: CASGSGFYNSPLHF
j_call: TRBJ2-1; v_call: TRBV6-4; d_call: NA; clone_size: NA; cdr3_nt: TGTGCCAGCAGTGACTCAGGCAGAGGCAATGAGCAGTTCTTC; cdr3_aa: CASSDSGRGNEQFF
j_call: TRBJ1-1; v_call: TRBV2; d_call: NA; clone_size: NA; cdr3_nt: TGTGCCAGTCGGACGGACTCGGCGGGGACTGAAGCTTTCTTT; cdr3_aa: CASRTDSAGTEAFF
j_call: TRBJ2-7; v_call: TRBV4-2; d_call: NA; clone_size: NA; cdr3_nt: TGTGCCAGCAGCCAAGACTTAGAAGCTCAGGGGAAGCAGTACTTC; cdr3_aa: CASSQDLEAQGKQYF
j_call: TRBJ2-7; v_call: TRBV4-3; d_call: NA; clone_size: NA; cdr3_nt: TGCGCCAGCAGCCAAGCTTGGAGGGGCAGACCCTACGAGCAGTACTTC; cdr3_aa: CASSQAWRGRPYEQYF
j_call: TRBJ1-4; v_call: TRBV10-1; d_call: NA; clone_size: NA; cdr3_nt: TGCGCCATTTTTTGGACCGCCACAGAAAAACTGTTTTTT; cdr3_aa: CAIFWTATEKLFF
j_call: TRBJ2-7; v_call: TRBV6-5; d_call: NA; clone_size: NA; cdr3_nt: TGTGCCAGCAGTTACTCGAGTAACTCCGGCGGGGAGCAGTACTTC; cdr3_aa: CASSYSSNSGGEQYF
j_call: TRBJ2-5; v_call: TRBV28; d_call: TRBD1; clone_size: NA; cdr3_nt: TGTGCCGGGGGCCTGACAGGGGGTATTCCCCACTTC; cdr3_aa: CAGGLTGGIPHF
j_call: TRBJ2-3; v_call: TRBV28; d_call: NA; clone_size: NA; cdr3_nt: TGTGCCAGCAAAAGTGATACGCAGTATTTT; cdr3_aa: CASKSDTQYF
j_call: TRBJ2-2; v_call: TRBV19; d_call: TRBD1; clone_size: once; cdr3_nt: TGTGCCAGCGTAGAGACAGGGGGTCGGAACACCGGGGAGCTGTTTTTT; cdr3_aa: CASVETGGRNTGELFF
j_call: TRBJ2-4; v_call: TRBV19; d_call: TRBD1; clone_size: NA; cdr3_nt: TGTGCCAGTAGTATCGGACAGGGTAGGAACATTCAGTACTTC; cdr3_aa: CASSIGQGRNIQYF
j_call: TRBJ2-7; v_call: TRBV5-6; d_call: TRBD2; clone_size: NA; cdr3_nt: TGTGCCAGCAGCTTCGGTGGGAGGGCCTCCTACGAGCAGTACTTC; cdr3_aa: CASSFGGRASYEQYF
j_call: TRBJ2-2; v_call: TRBV12-5; d_call: TRBD1; clone_size: NA; cdr3_nt: TGTGCTAGTGGTTTGGTACTATACGGACAGGGTACCGGGGAGCTGTTTTTT; cdr3_aa: CASGLVLYGQGTGELFF
j_call: TRBJ2-3; v_call: TRBV5-1; d_call: NA; clone_size: NA; cdr3_nt: TGCGCCAGCAACTTGGGTTTTGAGGGCACAGATACGCAGTATTTT; cdr3_aa: CASNLGFEGTDTQYF